This TCR beta chain came from a study of tumor-infiltrating lymphocytes in primary liver carcinoma. Study information: The cohort included men and women aged 30 to 69 years. Per sample, productive TCRbeta reads numbered roughly 3.65 to 7.13 million, similar across tissue types.

For this clonotype: Its ends do not fully match the called genes, so a read error is possible.

The source material, roughly 18-31 mg of unsorted bulk tissue, was used to co-extract RNA and DNA. All tumor specimens exceeded 90% viable tumor cells. TCR beta cDNA came from about 500 ng total RNA, primed with a constant-region primer. Nested multiplex PCR, run for three rounds with slightly modified ARM-PCR, yielded TCR beta libraries. TCRdb called the multiplex PCR reads again in MiXCR, with one record for every CDR3 protein. Of about 64,000 distinct CDR3 sequences listed, around 69% were seen once; the top ten hold about 40%. The sequencing sample was made of liver tumor tissue from sampling region 4. Subset here: tumor region T4, right-lateral pole. This clonotype was obtained from a man aged 40-49 years with primary liver carcinoma and hepatitis B virus infection.

The CDR3 DNA sequence: TGTGCCAGCAGTTTAGACAGGGGGCAGGGAGCTTACGATCAGTACTTC. This gives the protein CASSLDRGQGAYDQYF. The chain couples TRBV28 to TRBJ2-7; 10 bases agree with TRBD1. The CDR3 is made up of 16 amino acids. Germline V lookup: CDR1 MDHEN, CDR2 SYDVKM. The complete variable domain, with remaining parts taken from reference TRBV28 and TRBJ2-7, reads DVKVTQSSRYLVKRTGEKVFLECVQDMDHENMFWYRQDPGLGLRLIYFSYDVKMKEKGDIPEGYSVSREKKERFSLILESASTNQTSMYLCASSLDRGQGAYDQYFGPGTRLTVT.